The 21 T cell receptor beta chains in this list originate from one sample, sequenced in a study of early T cells in non-severe SARS-CoV-2 infection. Each CDR3 protein is one row after TCRdb ran MiXCR on the 5' RACE reads. The data contain under 75,000 distinct CDR3 sequences, about 13% of them singletons. Sequencing was performed on whole blood. The receptors stem from an adult who was a healthcare worker with PCR-confirmed SARS-CoV-2 infection or an uninfected control (not recorded which).

This clonotype was detected ten times or more. V gene TRBV3-1 combines with J gene TRBJ2-3, with D uncertain. The V and J ends lost 7 bases and 4 bases respectively, with 15 bases between them. Per the germline V gene, CDR1 is LGHDT and CDR2 is YNNKEL (reference sequence). This CDR3 has 14 amino acids. CDR3 protein: CASTLWGLADTQYF. The CDR3 nucleotides read TGTGCCAGCACCCTTTGGGGATTAGCAGATACGCAGTATTTT.

V is TRBV24-1 and J is TRBJ2-2; D is unresolved. Germline-derived CDR1 and CDR2 are KGHDR and SFDVKD. The CDR3 has 14 residues. V lost 5 bases and J lost 4, with 10 bases in between. Here the CDR3 reads CATSGTSPTGELFF. CDR3 DNA sequence: TGTGCCACCAGTGGAACCAGCCCCACCGGGGAGCTGTTTTTT.

The CDR3 reads CASSEAGTPDTQYF. DNA of the CDR3: TGTGCCAGCAGTGAAGCGGGGACCCCAGATACGCAGTATTTT. The chain recombines TRBV2 with TRBJ2-3, with D perhaps matching TRBD1 or TRBD2 (5 bases each). The CDR3 length is 14 residues. Germline CDR1 and CDR2: SNHLY and FYNNEI. Trimming left V 0 bases short and J 4 bases short, with 8 bases between. The variable domain in full, with the rest retrieved from reference TRBV2 and TRBJ2-3, is EPEVTQTPSHQVTQMGQEVILRCVPISNHLYFYWYRQILGQKVEFLVSFYNNEISEKSEIFDDQFSVERPDGSNFTLKIRSTKLEDSAMYFCASSEAGTPDTQYFGPGTRLTVL.

This clonotype was counted a few times. V and J are TRBV7-6 and TRBJ2-2, with D possibly TRBD1 on 5 matching bases. Between the trimmed V and J ends, which lost 4 bases and 5 bases, there was a span of 14 bases. The CDR3 covers 15 residues. Germline-derived CDR1 and CDR2 are SGHVS and FNYEAQ. The CDR3 DNA reads as TGTGCCAGCAGCTCCCCTCAGGGTGGGACCGGGGAGCTGTTTTTT. As protein: CASSSPQGGTGELFF.

In this sample, this clonotype turned up many times. The gene calls are TRBV29-1 and TRBJ2-1; D remains ambiguous. The CDR3 is made up of 13 amino acids. In germline, CDR1 is SQVTM, CDR2 ANQGSEA. V was trimmed by 4 bases and J by 5 bases, leaving 12 bases between them. The CDR3: CSVANTRDNEQFF. The CDR3 DNA sequence: TGCAGCGTTGCCAATACGAGAGACAATGAGCAGTTCTTC.

This sequence joins TRBV4-1 and TRBJ1-1; D is unresolved. The germline CDR1 and CDR2 sequences are MGHRA and YSYEKL. The CDR3 has 15 residues. Trimming took off 0 bases at V and 6 bases at J, with 14 bases between the two ends. The CDR3 protein is CASSQEVRVRAEAFF. In nucleotides, the CDR3 is TGCGCCAGCAGCCAAGAGGTTCGGGTCCGTGCTGAAGCTTTCTTT.

A few counts support this clonotype. The J gene is TRBJ2-4, the V gene TRBV6-6; TRBD1 matches 7 bases. The CDR3 runs to 17 residues. Trimming at V came to 0 bases and at J to 0 bases, leaving 5 bases not matched to a gene. Germline V CDR1 and CDR2: MNHNY, SVGAGI (reference sequence). CDR3 in DNA: TGTGCCAGCAGTTACTCAAGGGACAGCGTAGCCAAAAACATTCAGTACTTC. Protein: CASSYSRDSVAKNIQYF.

This sequence joins TRBV29-1 and TRBJ2-3; D not certain. Trimming shortened V by 5 bases and J by 4 bases, and 7 bases separated the two germline ends. The germline gives CDR1 SQVTM, CDR2 ANQGSEA. The CDR3 is 11 amino acids. The CDR3 sequence is CSVFRADTQYF. CDR3 DNA sequence: TGCAGCGTTTTCCGGGCAGATACGCAGTATTTT.

The J gene is TRBJ1-4, the V gene TRBV28; D gene unclear. V gave up 8 bases and J gave up 4 bases, with 11 bases separating them. Germline CDR1 reads MDHEN; CDR2 reads SYDVKM. The CDR3 length is 13 residues. In DNA form, the CDR3 reads TGTGCCAGCTATCACCGGAATAATGAAAAACTGTTTTTT. The encoded protein is CASYHRNNEKLFF.

This clonotype is classed as medium-sized. V gene TRBV28 combines with J gene TRBJ1-1; D uncertain. Germline V gene sequence: CDR1 MDHEN, CDR2 SYDVKM. V lost 3 bases, J lost 4 bases, and 3 bases lay in between. This CDR3 is 11 amino acids long. In DNA, the CDR3 is TGTGCCAGCAGTTTCCCCACTGAAGCTTTCTTT. It specifies CASSFPTEAFF.

This clonotype came up a few times. The chain uses TRBV7-9 and TRBJ1-4; maybe TRBD1 (5 bases). With 5 bases removed from V and 8 bases from J, the gap between germline ends came to 15 bases. Germline assignment: CDR1 SEHNR and CDR2 FQNEAQ (reference sequence). This CDR3 has 14 residues. The DNA for the CDR3 is TGTGCCAGCAGCCGACAGACGGGGAACGAAAAACTGTTTTTT. Amino acid sequence: CASSRQTGNEKLFF.

This clonotype was detected ten times or more. The rearrangement uses TRBV20-1 and TRBJ2-1; 8 bases line up with TRBD1. The junction had 2 bases not matched to a gene; V was cut back by 0 bases and J by 4 bases. CDR1 and CDR2 from the germline V gene are DFQATT and SNEGSKA (reference sequence). The CDR3 runs 14 residues. The CDR3 here is CSARDRQGYNEQFF. In nucleotides, the CDR3 is TGCAGTGCTAGAGATCGACAGGGGTACAATGAGCAGTTCTTC.

This clonotype was counted ten times or more. V and J are TRBV28 and TRBJ2-7, with D perhaps TRBD1 or TRBD2 (5 bases each). Between the trimmed V and J ends, which lost 6 bases and 3 bases, there was a span of 15 bases. Germline CDR1 and CDR2: MDHEN and SYDVKM. CDR3 length equals 14 residues. The CDR3, as DNA: TGTGCCAGCAGATCGCCGGGACGGATCTACGAGCAGTACTTC. Its translation: CASRSPGRIYEQYF. The whole variable domain, filled in from reference TRBV28 and TRBJ2-7, reads DVKVTQSSRYLVKRTGEKVFLECVQDMDHENMFWYRQDPGLGLRLIYFSYDVKMKEKGDIPEGYSVSREKKERFSLILESASTNQTSMYLCASRSPGRIYEQYFGPGTRLTVT.

The chain couples TRBV29-1 to TRBJ2-7, with a tentative D call TRBD2 (5 bases). CDR1 is SQVTM and CDR2 is ANQGSEA in the germline V gene. V lost 0 bases and J 2 bases, leaving 8 bases between the germline ends. The CDR3 length is 13 residues. For the CDR3, the DNA is TGCAGCGTTGAAGATCAGACTACCTACGAGCAGTACTTC. Its protein is CSVEDQTTYEQYF.

This clonotype came up a few times. The V gene is TRBV28, the J gene TRBJ2-7; D is undetermined. Germline values: CDR1 MDHEN, CDR2 SYDVKM. This CDR3 spans 9 amino acids. Trimming removed 7 bases at V and 4 bases at J, with 2 bases between. The CDR3: CASIYEQYF. DNA of the CDR3: TGTGCCAGCATTTACGAGCAGTACTTC.

This clonotype occurred a few times. The chain combines TRBV19 with TRBJ1-6; the match to TRBD1 covers 8 bases. With 3 bases clipped from V and 7 bases from J, the junction kept 8 bases outside the gene matches. Germline loops: CDR1 LNHDA, CDR2 SQIVND (reference sequence). This CDR3 has 16 residues. The CDR3 sequence: CASSILRTGNNSPLHF. The CDR3, as DNA: TGTGCCAGTAGTATTCTTCGGACAGGGAACAATTCACCCCTCCACTTT.

The chain joins TRBV7-2 to TRBJ1-4; 12 nucleotides match TRBD1. The CDR3 has 17 residues. Germline V gene data show CDR1 as SGHTA and CDR2 as FQGNSA. Trimming at V came to 1 base and at J to 8 bases, leaving 8 bases not matched to a gene. CDR3 coding DNA: TGTGCCAGCAGCTTAGACGGGACAGGGGGCGCCCGGGAAAAACTGTTTTTT. Translating gives CASSLDGTGGAREKLFF. The whole variable domain, remainder taken from reference TRBV7-2 and TRBJ1-4, is GAGVSQSPSNKVTEKGKDVELRCDPISGHTALYWYRQSLGQGLEFLIYFQGNSAPDKSGLPSDRFSAERTGGSVSTLTIQRTQQEDSAVYLCASSLDGTGGAREKLFFGSGTQLSVL.

Only a few counts were recorded for this clonotype. The rearrangement links TRBV29-1 to TRBJ1-2; 8 bases agree with TRBD1. After removal of 7 bases from V and 2 bases from J, the junction contained 9 bases not matched to a gene. The CDR3 totals 14 residues. Germline V gene lookup returns CDR1 SQVTM and CDR2 ANQGSEA. As DNA, the CDR3 is TGCAGCGCCCAACCCAGGGACAGGAACTATGGCTACACCTTC. Amino acids: CSAQPRDRNYGYTF.

The sample holds one count of this clonotype. The gene calls are TRBV29-1 and TRBJ2-1, with D perhaps TRBD2 (6 bases). The germline V gene has CDR1 SQVTM and CDR2 ANQGSEA. This CDR3 contains 12 residues. Trimming pared 7 bases from V and 8 bases from J, leaving 15 bases between. The CDR3 here is CSATSSGDEQFF. The CDR3 DNA sequence: TGCAGCGCGACTAGTTCTGGCGATGAGCAGTTCTTC.

This clonotype was counted between two and nine times. The genes are TRBV18 and TRBJ2-5, with unresolved D. The germline gives CDR1 KGHSH, CDR2 LQKENI. V was pared by 0 bases and J by 2 bases, with 4 bases between. This CDR3 region has 13 residues. CDR3 nucleotide sequence: TGTGCCAGCTCACCACCTATGCAAGAGACCCAGTACTTC. Translating it yields CASSPPMQETQYF.

In its sample, this clonotype was seen a few times. V usage is TRBV5-1 and J usage is TRBJ2-3; 8 positions agree with TRBD1. This CDR3 is built from 14 residues. Looked up from germline, CDR1 is SGHRS and CDR2 is YFSETQ. V lost 2 bases and J lost 5; bases outside the gene matches: 4. Here the CDR3 reads CASSFQGAKDTQYF. The CDR3 DNA follows: TGCGCCAGCAGCTTTCAGGGGGCAAAAGATACGCAGTATTTT.